This T cell receptor beta chain was captured in a study of T cells in Graves' hyperthyroidism and ophthalmopathy. Study background: Before treatment of any kind, peripheral blood was taken at initial diagnosis. Study outcomes and limitations: A median 6.5 months before onset, the model predicted ophthalmopathy. Blood shared most expanded thyroid clonotypes above 0.001.

Amplification yielded TCR beta CDR3 regions, with RNA transcripts as the source. First-round RT-PCR of the TCR CDR3 relied on the HTBI primer set. TCRdb processed the multiplex PCR reads anew with MiXCR; each CDR3 protein has one entry. Here the sample spans 620,000 or so distinct CDR3 sequences, roughly 15% being singletons. Germline CDR1 is SGHAT and CDR2 is FQDESV (reference sequence). The CDR3 totals 19 residues. V was clipped by 5 bases and J by 0 bases; unmatched bases: 13. Patients affected by ophthalmopathy presented a Clinical Activity Score of at least 3, a NOSPECS grade of at least 4, and disease duration below 3 months. This clonotype has at least ten counts. Its matching antigen is unknown.

The sample was blood. V gene TRBV11-1 combines with J gene TRBJ2-1, with 10 bases matching TRBD2. The sequence was collected from a woman in her 50s with Graves' ophthalmopathy. The CDR3 bases are TGTGCCAGCAGCCCACCAACGTCCTCTAGCGGGAGCTCCTACAATGAGCAGTTCTTC. Amino acid sequence: CASSPPTSSSGSSYNEQFF.